This TCR beta chain was captured by sequencing in a study of shared clonotypes between healthy human individuals. Trimming pared 8 bases from V and 0 bases from J, leaving 14 bases between. The V gene's germline CDR1 is LNHDA and CDR2 SQIVND (reference sequence). CDR3 length equals 15 residues. Several immunoSEQ plates held equal portions of the genomic DNA taken from each subset. Some clones are missing from TCRdb's copy, which holds only in-frame ones; the method was immunoSEQ multiplex PCR. The sample gives some 500,000 clones, roughly 85% of which show up once; about 12% is in the top ten. Findings and caveats of the study: The researchers took only blood, and tissue repertoires probably look different.

Each of the donors was a healthy adult who was HIV-negative and had not had a recent acute infection or vaccination. This clone was detected only a few times. The antigen is unknown. The sample taken for sequencing was PBMCs. The chain links TRBV19 to TRBJ1-3; D unclear. The TCR originated in a woman between 35 and 50 years old in good health. Some clones in this sample may be carry-over from other donors' samples. The CDR3 nucleotides are TGTGCCAGTCGACTGGGCCCTAGCTCTGGAAACACCATATATTTT. Residues: CASRLGPSSGNTIYF.